This T cell receptor (beta chain) was identified during a study of blood T cell repertoires in COVID-19. The wider study: Acute-phase and convalescent COVID-19 samples originated in the United States, Italy and Spain. The cDNA or gDNA used as material had been derived from T cells, B-cell-depleted T cells, or PBMCs.

Authors' analysis steps: Nucleated cell counts were estimated from reference gene primer amplification. The table came from immunoSEQ multiplex PCR; TCRdb's copy has only in-frame clones and leaves some out. V, J and clone size are those of that table, while D and trimming were read from the DNA. The sample shows 140,000 to 150,000 clones, around 84% of them seen only once. Germline CDR1 SGHRS, CDR2 YFSETQ. This CDR3 is built from 14 residues. The germline V and J ends were trimmed by 2 bases and 0 bases, with 8 bases remaining between them. The receptor comes from a human donor in a cohort sampled during active COVID-19. J is TRBJ1-1 and V is TRBV5-1; TRBD1 is a possible D gene (5 bases). Sequencing input: peripheral blood. The CDR3: CASSFGHLNTEAFF. DNA for the CDR3: TGCGCCAGCAGCTTCGGACACTTGAACACTGAAGCTTTCTTT.